The 10 T cell receptor beta chains below were found in one sample sequenced in a study of blood T cell repertoires in COVID-19. Produced via immunoSEQ multiplex PCR; TCRdb's table is partial and in-frame only. The sample comprises roughly 70,000 clones, about 70% of which are singletons, and 22% rests with the top ten. Sample: peripheral blood. All receptors derive from a man in his sixties with acute or convalescent COVID-19.

This clone was picked up a small number of times. V usage is TRBV4-2 and J usage is TRBJ2-5; 7 bases match TRBD2. CDR3 length: 16 residues. CDR1 and CDR2 from the germline V gene are LGHNA and YNFKEQ. The ends lost 0 bases at V and 1 base at J; junction bases unmatched: 5. The chain's CDR3 is CASSQDWGEGQETQYF. The CDR3, as DNA: TGTGCCAGCAGCCAAGATTGGGGGGAGGGCCAAGAGACCCAGTACTTC.

The V gene is TRBV24-1, the J gene TRBJ2-2; 8 nucleotides match TRBD2. The CDR3 is 17 amino acids. Per the germline V gene, CDR1 is KGHDR and CDR2 is SFDVKD. Unmatched junction bases numbered 5, after V lost 1 base and J lost 2 bases. The CDR3: CATSDFRRGANTGELFF. The DNA for the CDR3 is TGTGCCACCAGTGATTTCCGGCGGGGGGCCAACACCGGGGAGCTGTTTTTT.

The CDR3: CATSDQGAAQHF. CDR3 DNA sequence: TGTGCCACCAGTGATCAGGGGGCGGCCCAGCATTTT. The J gene is TRBJ1-5, the V gene TRBV24-1, with TRBD1 matching 8 bases. Germline assignment: CDR1 KGHDR and CDR2 SFDVKD. There are 12 residues in the CDR3. J gave up 11 bases and V 3 bases, and 2 bases lay outside the gene matches.

Notes on this clone: The sample contains more than one DNA sequence encoding this CDR3. The V gene is TRBV9, the J gene TRBJ2-1; 10 nucleotides agree with TRBD2. Germline V lookup: CDR1 SGDLS, CDR2 YYNGEE. V lost 2 bases to trimming and J lost 3 bases; unmatched junction nucleotides: 2. This CDR3 is built from 15 residues. CDR3 in amino acids: CASSVSSGGYNEQFF. The CDR3 DNA reads as TGTGCCAGCAGCGTGTCTAGCGGGGGCTACAATGAGCAGTTCTTC.

V and J are TRBV12-3 or TRBV12-4 and TRBJ1-1, with D possibly matching TRBD1 (5 bases). CDR3 length equals 12 residues. Trimming cost V 5 bases and J 4 bases, with 8 bases left between them. CDR3 residues: CASSGGSTEAFF. DNA for the CDR3: TGTGCCAGCAGTGGGGGGTCCACTGAAGCTTTCTTT.

The rearrangement joins TRBV18 to TRBJ1-4; tentative D call: TRBD1 (5 bases). This CDR3 is built from 14 residues. Trimming shortened V by 4 bases and J by 4 bases, and 10 bases separated the two germline ends. CDR1 KGHSH and CDR2 LQKENI come from the germline V gene. The CDR3 sequence: CASSRQIGNEKLFF. Written as DNA, the CDR3 is TGTGCCAGCTCACGACAGATCGGTAATGAAAAACTGTTTTTT.

This clone was counted a single time. The chain is built from TRBV11-2 and TRBJ1-6, with TRBD1 matching 8 bases. V was pared by 5 bases and J by 5 bases, with 2 bases of the junction left unmatched. The germline CDR1 and CDR2 sequences are SGHAT and FQNNGV. The CDR3 is made up of 14 amino acids. The CDR3: CASSRTGNNSPLHF. CDR3 bases: TGTGCCAGCAGCCGGACAGGGAATAATTCACCCCTCCACTTT.

The J gene is TRBJ2-2, the V gene TRBV5-1, with 7 bases aligning to TRBD1. J gave up 7 bases and V 4 bases, and 7 bases lay outside the gene matches. Per germline, CDR1 SGHRS and CDR2 YFSETQ. CDR3 length equals 14 residues. The CDR3 nucleotides read TGCGCCAGCAGCCTAGGGACAGCGAACGGGGAGCTGTTTTTT. Its protein product is CASSLGTANGELFF.

The rearrangement uses TRBV13 and TRBJ1-3; D is undetermined. Trimming took 2 bases from V and 0 from J, leaving 8 bases between them. The CDR3 consists of 15 residues. Germline values: CDR1 PRHDT, CDR2 FYEKMQ (reference sequence). CDR3 nucleotides: TGTGCCAGCAGCTTAACGGTTCTCTCTGGAAACACCATATATTTT. This encodes CASSLTVLSGNTIYF.

The V gene is TRBV19, the J gene TRBJ1-2; 7 bases line up with TRBD1. The CDR3 is made up of 15 amino acids. CDR1 LNHDA and CDR2 SQIVND come from the germline V gene (reference sequence). V lost 4 bases to trimming and J lost 1 base; unmatched junction nucleotides: 6. The CDR3 coding sequence is TGTGCCAGTAGTAAATCGAGGGACAGTAACTATGGCTACACCTTC. This sequence encodes CASSKSRDSNYGYTF.